This T cell receptor (beta chain) is from a study of CD8+ T cells in alopecia areata. CDR3 length: 16 residues. CDR1 and CDR2 (germline): SGHRS, YFSETQ. J gave up 5 bases and V 4 bases, and 7 bases lay outside the gene matches. TCR sequencing used cDNA made by reverse transcription of extracted RNA. The data were produced by immunoSEQ multiplex PCR, yet TCRdb's version contains in-frame clones alone and is incomplete. The table lists about 150,000 clones, just over 65% of them singletons. As to treatment: oral pan-JAK inhibitor, 5-10 mg twice daily. Sequenced material: CD4+ T cells sorted from blood, taken at week 4, from a patient treated with tofacitinib. The receptor's source is a human donor with alopecia areata. This chain connects TRBV5-1 to TRBJ1-4, with TRBD1 matching 11 bases. Here the CDR3 DNA reads TGCGCCAGCAGCAAAGGGACAGGGGGAACCAATGAAAAACTGTTTTTT. This encodes CASSKGTGGTNEKLFF.